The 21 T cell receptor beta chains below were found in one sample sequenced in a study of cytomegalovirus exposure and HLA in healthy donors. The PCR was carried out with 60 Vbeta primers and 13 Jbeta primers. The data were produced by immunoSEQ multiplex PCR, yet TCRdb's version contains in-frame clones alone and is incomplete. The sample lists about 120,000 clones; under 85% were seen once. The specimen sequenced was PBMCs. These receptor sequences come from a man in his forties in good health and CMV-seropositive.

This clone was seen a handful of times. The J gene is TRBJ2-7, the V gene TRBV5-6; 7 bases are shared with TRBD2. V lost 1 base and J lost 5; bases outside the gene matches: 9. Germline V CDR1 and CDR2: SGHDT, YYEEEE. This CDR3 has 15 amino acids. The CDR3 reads CASSLRRTRIDEQYF. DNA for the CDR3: TGTGCCAGCAGCTTGCGCCGGACTAGGATTGACGAGCAGTACTTC.

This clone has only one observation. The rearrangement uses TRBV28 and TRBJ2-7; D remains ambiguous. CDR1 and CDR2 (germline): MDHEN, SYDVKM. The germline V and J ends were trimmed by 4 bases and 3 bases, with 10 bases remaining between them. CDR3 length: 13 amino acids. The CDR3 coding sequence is TGTGCCAGCAGTTCGGCAGGTAACTACGAGCAGTACTTC. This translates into CASSSAGNYEQYF. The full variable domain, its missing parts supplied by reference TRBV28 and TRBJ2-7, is DVKVTQSSRYLVKRTGEKVFLECVQDMDHENMFWYRQDPGLGLRLIYFSYDVKMKEKGDIPEGYSVSREKKERFSLILESASTNQTSMYLCASSSAGNYEQYFGPGTRLTVT.

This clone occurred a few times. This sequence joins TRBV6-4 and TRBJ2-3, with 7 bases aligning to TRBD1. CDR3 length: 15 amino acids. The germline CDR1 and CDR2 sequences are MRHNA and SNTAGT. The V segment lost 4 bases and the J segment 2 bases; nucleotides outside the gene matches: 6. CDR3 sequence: CASSVGTVPTDTQYF. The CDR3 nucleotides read TGTGCCAGCAGTGTCGGGACAGTACCCACAGATACGCAGTATTTT.

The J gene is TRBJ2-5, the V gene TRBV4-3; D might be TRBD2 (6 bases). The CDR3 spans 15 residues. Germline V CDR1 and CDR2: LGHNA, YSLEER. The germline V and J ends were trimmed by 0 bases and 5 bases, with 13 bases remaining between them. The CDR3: CASSQDLATTETQYF. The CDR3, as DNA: TGCGCCAGCAGCCAAGATCTAGCGACTACGGAGACCCAGTACTTC.

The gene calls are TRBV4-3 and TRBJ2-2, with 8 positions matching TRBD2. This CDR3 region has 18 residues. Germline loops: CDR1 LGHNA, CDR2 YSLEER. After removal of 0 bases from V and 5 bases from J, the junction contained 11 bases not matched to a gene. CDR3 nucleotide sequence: TGCGCCAGCAGCCAAGAAGCCGACCGAGCGGGGGTTACCGGGGAGCTGTTTTTT. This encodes CASSQEADRAGVTGELFF.

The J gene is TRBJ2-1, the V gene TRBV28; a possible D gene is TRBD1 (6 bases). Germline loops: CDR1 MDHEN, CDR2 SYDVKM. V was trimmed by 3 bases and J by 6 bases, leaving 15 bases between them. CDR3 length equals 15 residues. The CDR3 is CASSFPGSRGNEQFF. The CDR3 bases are TGTGCCAGCAGTTTTCCCGGCAGCAGGGGCAATGAGCAGTTCTTC.

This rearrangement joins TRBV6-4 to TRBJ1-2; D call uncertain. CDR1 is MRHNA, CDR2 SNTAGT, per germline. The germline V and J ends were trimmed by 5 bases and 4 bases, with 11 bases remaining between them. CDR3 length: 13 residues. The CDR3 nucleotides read TGTGCCAGCAGTCCCGGAGGTGGCTATGGCTACACCTTC. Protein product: CASSPGGGYGYTF.

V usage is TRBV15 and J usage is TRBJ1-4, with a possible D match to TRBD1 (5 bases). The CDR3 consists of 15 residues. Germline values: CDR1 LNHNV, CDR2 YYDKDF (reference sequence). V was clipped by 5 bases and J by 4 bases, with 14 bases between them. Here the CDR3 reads CATSYRTLYNEKLFF. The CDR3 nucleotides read TGTGCCACCAGCTATCGGACACTTTATAATGAAAAACTGTTTTTT.

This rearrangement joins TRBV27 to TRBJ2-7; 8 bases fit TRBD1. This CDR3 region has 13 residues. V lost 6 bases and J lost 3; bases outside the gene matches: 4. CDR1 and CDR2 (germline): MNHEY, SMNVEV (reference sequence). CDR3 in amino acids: CASSSRGHYEQYF. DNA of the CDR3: TGTGCCAGCAGCTCCAGGGGGCACTACGAGCAGTACTTC.

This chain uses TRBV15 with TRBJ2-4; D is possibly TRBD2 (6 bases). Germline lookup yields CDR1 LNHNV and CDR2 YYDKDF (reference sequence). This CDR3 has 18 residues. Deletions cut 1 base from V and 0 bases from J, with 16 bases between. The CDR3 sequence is CATSRVAGVGGAKNIQYF. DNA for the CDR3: TGTGCCACCAGCAGAGTGGCTGGGGTGGGGGGAGCCAAAAACATTCAGTACTTC. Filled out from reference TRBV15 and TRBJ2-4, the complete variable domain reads DAMVIQNPRYQVTQFGKPVTLSCSQTLNHNVMYWYQQKSSQAPKLLFHYYDKDFNNEADTPDNFQSRRPNTSFCFLDIRSPGLGDTAMYLCATSRVAGVGGAKNIQYFGAGTRLSVL.

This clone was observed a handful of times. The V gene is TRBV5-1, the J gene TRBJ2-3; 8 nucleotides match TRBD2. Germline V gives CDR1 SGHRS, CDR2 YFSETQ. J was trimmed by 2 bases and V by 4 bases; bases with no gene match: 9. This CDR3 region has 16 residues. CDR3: CASSPRIAGNTDTQYF. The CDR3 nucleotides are TGCGCCAGCAGCCCTCGGATAGCGGGGAACACAGATACGCAGTATTTT.

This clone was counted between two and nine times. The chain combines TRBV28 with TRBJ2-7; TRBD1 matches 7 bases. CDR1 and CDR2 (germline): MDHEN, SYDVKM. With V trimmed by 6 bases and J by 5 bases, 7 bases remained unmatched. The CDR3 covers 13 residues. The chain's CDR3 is CASRPDRVHEQYF. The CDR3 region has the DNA TGTGCCAGCAGGCCCGACAGGGTGCACGAGCAGTACTTC.

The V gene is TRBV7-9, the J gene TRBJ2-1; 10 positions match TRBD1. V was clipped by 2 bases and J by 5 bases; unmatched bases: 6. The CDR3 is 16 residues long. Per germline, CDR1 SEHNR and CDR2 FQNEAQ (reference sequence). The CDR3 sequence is CASSLFGTGVNNEQFF. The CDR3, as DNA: TGTGCCAGCAGCTTATTTGGGACAGGGGTGAACAATGAGCAGTTCTTC.

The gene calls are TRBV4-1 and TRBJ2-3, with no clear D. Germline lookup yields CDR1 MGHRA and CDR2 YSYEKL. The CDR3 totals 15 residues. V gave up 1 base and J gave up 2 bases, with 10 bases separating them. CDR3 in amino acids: CASSQVVRFTDTQYF. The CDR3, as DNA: TGCGCCAGCAGCCAAGTTGTGAGATTCACAGATACGCAGTATTTT.

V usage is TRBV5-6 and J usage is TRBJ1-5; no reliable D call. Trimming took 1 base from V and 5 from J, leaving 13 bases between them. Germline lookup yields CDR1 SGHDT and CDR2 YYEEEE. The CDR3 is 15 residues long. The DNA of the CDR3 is TGTGCCAGCAGCTTGTGGCAGGCGACCTATCAGCCCCAGCATTTT. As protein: CASSLWQATYQPQHF.

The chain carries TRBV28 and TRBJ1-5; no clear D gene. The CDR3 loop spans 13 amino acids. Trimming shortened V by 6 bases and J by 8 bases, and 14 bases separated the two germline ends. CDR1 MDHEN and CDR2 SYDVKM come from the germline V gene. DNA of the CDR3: TGTGCCAGCAGACCCCAGAGGATCAAGCCCCAGCATTTT. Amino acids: CASRPQRIKPQHF.

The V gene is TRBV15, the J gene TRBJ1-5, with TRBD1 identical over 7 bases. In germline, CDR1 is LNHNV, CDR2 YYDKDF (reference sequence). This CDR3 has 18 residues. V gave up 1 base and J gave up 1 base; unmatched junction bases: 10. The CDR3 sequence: CATSRGEITGDSNQPQHF. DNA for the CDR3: TGTGCCACCAGCAGAGGGGAAATAACAGGGGACAGCAATCAGCCCCAGCATTTT.

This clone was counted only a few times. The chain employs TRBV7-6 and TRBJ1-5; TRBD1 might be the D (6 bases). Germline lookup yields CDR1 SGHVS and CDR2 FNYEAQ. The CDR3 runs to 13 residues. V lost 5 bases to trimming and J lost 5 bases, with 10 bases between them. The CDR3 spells CASSRRTDQPQHF. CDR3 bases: TGTGCCAGCAGCCGCCGGACAGATCAGCCCCAGCATTTT.

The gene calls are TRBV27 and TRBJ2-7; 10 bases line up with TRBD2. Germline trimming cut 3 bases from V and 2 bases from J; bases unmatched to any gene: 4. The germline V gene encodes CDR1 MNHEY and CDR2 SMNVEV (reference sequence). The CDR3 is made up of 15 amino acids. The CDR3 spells CASSFTSGVPYEQYF. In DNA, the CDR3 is TGTGCCAGCAGTTTTACTAGCGGGGTTCCCTACGAGCAGTACTTC.

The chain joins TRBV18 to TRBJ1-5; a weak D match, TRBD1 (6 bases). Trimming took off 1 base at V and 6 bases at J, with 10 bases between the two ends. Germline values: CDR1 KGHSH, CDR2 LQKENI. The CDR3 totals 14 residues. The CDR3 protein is CASSPRGHGQPQHF. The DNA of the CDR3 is TGTGCCAGCTCACCACGGGGGCACGGTCAGCCCCAGCATTTT.

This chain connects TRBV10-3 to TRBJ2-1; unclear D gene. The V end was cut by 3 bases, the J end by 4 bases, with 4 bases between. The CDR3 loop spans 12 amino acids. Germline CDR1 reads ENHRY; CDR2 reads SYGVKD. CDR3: CAISDLYNEQFF. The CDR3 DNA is TGTGCCATCAGTGATTTATACAATGAGCAGTTCTTC.